The T cell receptor (beta chain) described here comes from a study of shared clonotypes between healthy human individuals (dated by TCRdb to about 2020). Context from the whole study: Three men and a couple of women, aged 18 to 49 years, made up the cohort. To estimate repertoire size and how much clonotypes are shared between individuals, the study performed deep sequencing of blood TCR repertoires from about five healthy adults. Per donor, leukapheresis produced somewhere between about 0.94 and 9.5 billion PBMCs. To increase sequencing depth and limit assay-specific biases, TCR repertoire library preparation and sequencing were carried out by different laboratories using diverse techniques.

V lost 0 bases and J lost 6 bases; the stretch between them is 14 bases long. CDR1 LGHNA and CDR2 YSLEER were looked up in the germline V gene. From the cysteine up to the phenylalanine, the CDR3 has a length of 15 residues. Only the CDR3 region is kept as DNA, spanning 45 bases read in frame from base 1. Donors were healthy HIV-negative adults with no recently reported acute infections or vaccinations. Every donor was a Caucasian adult residing in Nashville, Tennessee, USA. For unsorted samples, 90 million or so PBMCs were counted and genomic DNA was extracted with the QIAamp DNA Blood Mini kit. Blood was collected by leukapheresis, and PBMCs were isolated by Ficoll-Histopaque density gradient centrifugation and then cryopreserved in liquid nitrogen vapor phase. Using the deep immunoSEQ assay, multiplex PCR amplified TCR CDR3 regions from genomic DNA. Extracted genomic DNA from each cell subset was spread evenly across all wells of several immunoSEQ 96-well plates, with each plate serving as a replicate. For unsorted PBMC, each replicate PCR was loaded with about 280 ng genomic DNA, equivalent to about 30,000 T cell genomes. Ten immunoSEQ deep assay plates were used to sequence the unsorted PBMC genomic DNA. Purified libraries were quantified with a Qubit 3.0 fluorometer, sized on a Bioanalyzer 2100, and re-quantified with the KAPA Library Quantification kit. Every immunoSEQ 96-well plate was sequenced on a dedicated single-read 150-cycle Illumina NextSeq 550 flow cell. In the original analysis: The immunoSEQ output contained only junctional sequences without quality scores, so filtering could not match that applied to full-length reads. To assign V/J genes and CDR3, sequences were annotated using PyIR, a Python wrapper for IgBLAST v1.9, with IMGT germline references. Reads were removed for weak V/J assignments (E-value above 1e-6), missing CDR3, stop codons, out-of-frame junctions, or ambiguous translated residues. V3J clonotypes were defined as sequences sharing an identical inferred V gene, J gene, and CDR3 amino acid sequence. Percentage overlap between repertoires was calculated by dividing the number of shared unique clonotypes by the size of the smaller repertoire. Richness of each repertoire was evaluated using RTK rarefaction, the Chao1 estimator, and Recon v2.1 estimates of unobserved clonotypes. Sourced from immuneACCESS, this table was stored by TCRdb with only in-frame sequences that have V and J called. A share of the clones is absent; for the studies checked, an unresolved V gene accounts for under half, and the remainder has no known explanation. V and J calls and clone size come straight from that table; D and trimming were deduced from the DNA. The sample records roughly 500,000 clones, 75% to 85% of which are singletons. The top ten clones comprise 10% to 15% of the sample.

On this clone: Its antigen specificity is not known. Nothing much larger sits one base from this clone, and base qualities are not available.

What the work shows at the level of the full study, not this receptor alone: Only blood was sampled, and tissue TCR repertoires likely differ from those in blood. Based on pairwise subsampling, the degree of clonotype sharing among donors was expected to be affected by sequencing depth. Because the study included a small number of donors, the genetic and exposure-history diversity represented was limited.

The TCR comes from a woman aged 40 to 50 in good health. Some clones in this sample may be carry-over from other donors' samples. The sequencing sample was made of PBMCs. The rearranged segments are TRBV4-3 and TRBJ1-2, and TRBD1 may be the D gene, going by 5 matching bases. The CDR3 protein is CASSQEERDQDGYTF. In nucleotide form, the sequence is TGCGCCAGCAGCCAAGAGGAAAGGGACCAAGATGGCTACACCTTC.